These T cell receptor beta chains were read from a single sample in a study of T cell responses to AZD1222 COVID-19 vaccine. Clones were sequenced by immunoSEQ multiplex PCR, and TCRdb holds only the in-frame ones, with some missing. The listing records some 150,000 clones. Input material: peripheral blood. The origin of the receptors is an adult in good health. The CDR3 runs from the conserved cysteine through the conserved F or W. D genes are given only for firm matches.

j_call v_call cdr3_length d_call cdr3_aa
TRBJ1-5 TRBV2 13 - CASSEGVSQPQHF
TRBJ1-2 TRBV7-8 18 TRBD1 CASSLPPPLGQGRDGYTF
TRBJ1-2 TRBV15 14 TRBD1 CATSRNQGDYGYTF
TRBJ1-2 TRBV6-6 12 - CASSYSRDGQTF
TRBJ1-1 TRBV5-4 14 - CASSFGGGDTEAFF
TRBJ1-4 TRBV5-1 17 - CASSFTITTPTNEKLFF
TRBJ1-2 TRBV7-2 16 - CASSSDGTYLSYGYTF
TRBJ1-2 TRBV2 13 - CASSGIGNYGYTF
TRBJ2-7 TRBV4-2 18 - CASSQVPSEGGWGYEQYF
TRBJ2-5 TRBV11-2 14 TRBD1 CASSTGQGGETQYF
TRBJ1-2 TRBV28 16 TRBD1 CASSFWQGGPPYGYTF
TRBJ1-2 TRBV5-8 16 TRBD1 CASSLPGQRPGYGYTF
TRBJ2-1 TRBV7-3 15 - CASSLPGRSYNEQFF